This T cell receptor beta chain appears in the sequencing data of a study of memory CD4+ T cells and cytomegalovirus serostatus. Per the original methods: Out-of-frame sequences were removed, leaving around 2,000,000 distinct TCRbeta sequences. Repertoires were generated with immunoSEQ multiplex PCR, while TCRdb's copy carries only in-frame clones and drops some. The D gene and trimming were derived from the DNA, and the V and J assignments and clone size from that table. The sample has some 80,000 clones, approximately 80% seen once. The sort gate was single viable CD3+CD4+CD8-CD45RO+ cells for memory CD4+ T cells. This TCR was sampled from an adult in good health and CMV-seronegative. The specimen sequenced was memory CD4+ T cells from blood.

The CDR3 DNA reads TGTGCCAGCAGTGATGGCAGGACTGAAGCTTTCTTT. Its protein is CASSDGRTEAFF. This sequence joins TRBV2 and TRBJ1-1; D unclear. Per germline, CDR1 SNHLY and CDR2 FYNNEI. The V and J ends lost 3 bases and 5 bases respectively, with 7 bases between them. The CDR3 spans 12 residues.